Described below is a single T cell receptor beta chain sequence and its context. Its antigen is unknown. The data stem from a study of T cell responses to AZD1222 COVID-19 vaccine. Study observations and caveats: The donor cohort was predominantly white British with a female majority, and clonal diversity may have been underestimated. Just a handful of AZD1222 recipients were seropositive at baseline. Elevations in Spike-specific TCR breadth and depth followed administration of two AZD1222 doses.

Sequencing was performed with immunoSEQ multiplex PCR; in TCRdb, only in-frame clones are kept and a portion is missing. The sample shows roughly 200,000 clones, roughly nine tenths of them seen only once. The CDR3 consists of 14 residues. The germline CDR1 and CDR2 sequences are LGHDT and YNNKEL (reference sequence). V was cut by 2 bases and J by 2 bases, with 8 bases left in between. The sequences come from peripheral blood, collected 28 days after the second dose of the MenACWY control vaccine. This clonotype originated in an adult who received the MenACWY meningococcal vaccine as a control. This chain uses TRBV3-1 (or the pseudogene TRBV3-2) with TRBJ2-3; D call uncertain. DNA of the CDR3: TGTGCCAGCAGCCAACCCGGGTTCACAGATACGCAGTATTTT. It yields the protein CASSQPGFTDTQYF.